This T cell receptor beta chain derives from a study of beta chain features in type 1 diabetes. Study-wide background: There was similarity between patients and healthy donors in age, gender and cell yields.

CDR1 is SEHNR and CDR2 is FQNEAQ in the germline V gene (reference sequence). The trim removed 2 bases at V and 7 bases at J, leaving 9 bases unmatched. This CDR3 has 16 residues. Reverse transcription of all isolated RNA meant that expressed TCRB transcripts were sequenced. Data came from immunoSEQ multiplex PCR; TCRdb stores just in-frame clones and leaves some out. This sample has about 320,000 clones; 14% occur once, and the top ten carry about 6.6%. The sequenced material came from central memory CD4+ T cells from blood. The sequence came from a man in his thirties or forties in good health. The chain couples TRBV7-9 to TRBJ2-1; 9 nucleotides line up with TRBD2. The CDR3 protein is CASSLSSGAVPNEQFF. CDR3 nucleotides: TGTGCCAGCAGCTTATCTAGCGGGGCTGTCCCGAATGAGCAGTTCTTC.